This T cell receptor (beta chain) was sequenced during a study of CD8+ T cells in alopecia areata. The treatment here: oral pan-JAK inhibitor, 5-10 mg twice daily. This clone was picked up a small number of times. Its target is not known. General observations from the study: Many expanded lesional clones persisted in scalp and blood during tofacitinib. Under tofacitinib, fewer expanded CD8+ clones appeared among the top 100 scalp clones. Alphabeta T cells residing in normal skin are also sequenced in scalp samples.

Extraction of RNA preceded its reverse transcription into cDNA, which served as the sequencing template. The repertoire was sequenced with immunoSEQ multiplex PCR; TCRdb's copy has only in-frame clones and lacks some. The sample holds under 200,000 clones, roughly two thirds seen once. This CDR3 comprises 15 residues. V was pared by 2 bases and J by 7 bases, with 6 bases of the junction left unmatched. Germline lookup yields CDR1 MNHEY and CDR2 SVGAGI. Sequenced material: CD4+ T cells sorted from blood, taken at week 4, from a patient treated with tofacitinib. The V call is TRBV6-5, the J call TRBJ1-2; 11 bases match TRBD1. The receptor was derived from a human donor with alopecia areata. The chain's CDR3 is CASSYGRTGGGGYTF. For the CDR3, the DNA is TGTGCCAGCAGTTACGGAAGGACAGGGGGCGGTGGCTACACCTTC.